The 30 T cell receptor beta chains below were found in one sample sequenced in a study of blood T cell repertoires in COVID-19. The assay was immunoSEQ multiplex PCR, and TCRdb's table has in-frame clones only and misses some. The table shows roughly 41,000 clones, with approximately 82% occurring only once. Sequencing used peripheral blood. These receptors were collected from an elderly woman with acute or convalescent COVID-19.

The chain has TRBV19 and TRBJ1-2; tentative D call: TRBD1 (5 bases). The CDR3 is 15 residues long. Trimming cost V 2 bases and J 6 bases, with 16 bases left between them. In germline, CDR1 is LNHDA, CDR2 SQIVND (reference sequence). The CDR3 nucleotides read TGTGCCAGTAGTATAAAAGGGGAAAGCGGGCATGGCTACACCTTC. Translation gives CASSIKGESGHGYTF.

The V gene is TRBV7-2, the J gene TRBJ2-5; TRBD2 matches 7 bases. Germline values: CDR1 SGHTA, CDR2 FQGNSA. The V gene end was trimmed by 5 bases and the J gene end by 5 bases; junction bases not matched to a gene: 14. The CDR3 covers 16 residues. The CDR3 protein is CASSPDHLGGEETQYF. The CDR3 bases are TGTGCCAGCAGCCCCGATCACCTTGGGGGGGAGGAGACCCAGTACTTC. The full variable domain, completed using reference TRBV7-2 and TRBJ2-5, is GAGVSQSPSNKVTEKGKDVELRCDPISGHTALYWYRQSLGQGLEFLIYFQGNSAPDKSGLPSDRFSAERTGGSVSTLTIQRTQQEDSAVYLCASSPDHLGGEETQYFGPGTRLLVL.

The chain recombines TRBV12-3 or TRBV12-4 with TRBJ1-1; 10 bases align to TRBD1. Trimming took 6 bases from V and 11 from J; bases not matched to a gene: 3. The length of the CDR3 is 11 residues. CDR3 amino acids: CASSGTGVAFF. In nucleotides, the CDR3 is TGTGCCAGCAGCGGGACAGGGGTCGCTTTCTTT.

This clone was counted a few times. The rearrangement uses TRBV7-8 and TRBJ2-1, with a weak D call TRBD2 (5 bases). V gave up 5 bases and J gave up 9 bases, with 11 bases separating them. CDR3 length equals 12 residues. CDR1 and CDR2 from the germline V gene are SGHVS and FQNEAQ. The CDR3 sequence: CASSPLAPEQFF. The CDR3 DNA sequence: TGTGCCAGCAGCCCTCTAGCCCCTGAGCAGTTCTTC.

The chain carries TRBV3-1 (or the pseudogene TRBV3-2) and TRBJ1-1; 8 bases are shared with TRBD1. The trim removed 4 bases at V and 6 bases at J, leaving 7 bases unmatched. This CDR3 region has 14 residues. CDR1 is LGHDT, CDR2 YNNKEL, per germline (reference sequence). Here the CDR3 DNA reads TGTGCCAGCAGCCCCGGACAGGGAGAGGCTGAAGCTTTCTTT. Amino acid sequence: CASSPGQGEAEAFF.

CDR3 coding DNA: TGTGCCAGCGGCGGGGGATATAATTCACCCCTCCACTTT. This encodes CASGGGYNSPLHF. The rearrangement joins TRBV6-5 to TRBJ1-6; TRBD1 might be the D (5 bases). This CDR3 has 13 amino acids. The germline gives CDR1 MNHEY, CDR2 SVGAGI. Trimming pared 8 bases from V and 4 bases from J, leaving 9 bases between.

This clone was observed a handful of times. This chain joins TRBV19 and TRBJ1-5, with D tentatively TRBD1 (5 bases). The CDR3 runs to 17 residues. V was clipped by 9 bases and J by 3 bases, with 24 bases between them. Germline V gives CDR1 LNHDA, CDR2 SQIVND (reference sequence). CDR3 DNA: TGTGCCAGCCCAGCTCCCCCCCGGACACCTCCCAATCAGCCCCAGCATTTT. Protein sequence: CASPAPPRTPPNQPQHF.

This sequence joins TRBV6-5 and TRBJ1-1, with unresolved D. The V gene's germline CDR1 is MNHEY and CDR2 SVGAGI. This CDR3 has 11 residues. The ends were cut back, 4 bases at V and 7 bases at J, with 7 bases in the middle. The CDR3 sequence is CASSLGDEAFF. The CDR3 coding sequence is TGTGCCAGCAGTTTAGGAGATGAAGCTTTCTTT.

This chain's CDR3 is CASSLAAGGWNIQYF. CDR3 nucleotide sequence: TGTGCCAGCAGCTTAGCTGCGGGGGGGTGGAACATTCAGTACTTC. The chain combines TRBV7-6 with TRBJ2-4; 9 bases line up with TRBD2. The CDR3 consists of 15 residues. CDR1 and CDR2 from the germline V gene are SGHVS and FNYEAQ. Unmatched junction bases numbered 4, after V lost 0 bases and J lost 7 bases.

CDR3 sequence (DNA): TGTGCCAGCTTTAACAGTCCCTACGAGCAGTACTTC. This codes for CASFNSPYEQYF. The V call is TRBV6-5, the J call TRBJ2-7; D gene ambiguous. CDR3 length: 12 residues. From germline, CDR1 is MNHEY and CDR2 SVGAGI. V was shortened by 8 bases and J by 2 bases, with 10 bases between the two germline ends.

This clone showed up just a few times. The chain carries TRBV19 and TRBJ2-2, with 7 positions matching TRBD1. V shed 6 bases and J 1 base; nucleotides not matched to a gene: 5. Germline V CDR1 and CDR2: LNHDA, SQIVND (reference sequence). The CDR3 loop spans 15 amino acids. CDR3 region: CASRQTGVNTGELFF. As DNA, the CDR3 is TGTGCCAGTAGACAAACAGGGGTGAACACCGGGGAGCTGTTTTTT.

CDR3 DNA: TGTGCCAGCAGCGACGACAGCCCCTTGGGGGCCAACGTCCTGACTTTC. Residues: CASSDDSPLGANVLTF. This chain links TRBV21-1 with TRBJ2-6; no DNA check was done on the table's D call, TRBD1. TRBV21-1 constitutes a pseudogene. The CDR3 consists of 16 residues.

CDR3 nucleotide sequence: TGCAGCGTTGAAGGGACAGGGGGACTCAATGAGCAGTTCTTC. Its protein is CSVEGTGGLNEQFF. The genes are TRBV29-1 and TRBJ2-1; 10 bases map to TRBD1. V gave up 1 base and J gave up 6 bases; unmatched junction bases: 3. The CDR3 sequence is 14 residues long. CDR1 and CDR2 (germline): SQVTM, ANQGSEA.

This clone showed up just a few times. The V and J genes are TRBV6-1 and TRBJ1-2, with D tentatively TRBD1 (5 bases). V lost 2 bases to trimming and J lost 0 bases, with 13 bases between them. Germline values: CDR1 MNHNS, CDR2 SASEGT. CDR3 length equals 16 residues. In DNA form, the CDR3 reads TGTGCCAGCAGTGAATATCTACAGGTCCCTAACTATGGCTACACCTTC. Protein sequence: CASSEYLQVPNYGYTF.

The V and J genes are TRBV21-1 and TRBJ1-2. TRBV21-1 constitutes a pseudogene. There are 14 residues in the CDR3. The CDR3 here is CASSTSGTLYGYTF. CDR3 DNA sequence: TGTGCCAGCAGCACTTCCGGGACTCTCTATGGCTACACCTTC.

V and J are TRBV18 and TRBJ1-1; no definite D call. V lost 3 bases, J lost 0 bases, and 5 bases lay in between. The V gene's germline CDR1 is KGHSH and CDR2 LQKENI. The CDR3 runs to 13 residues. This CDR3 is CASSPYLNTEAFF. DNA for the CDR3: TGTGCCAGCTCACCTTATCTGAACACTGAAGCTTTCTTT.

The chain couples TRBV10-3 to TRBJ1-6; TRBD1 agrees at 10 bases. The CDR3 contains 15 residues. The V segment lost 0 bases and the J segment 9 bases; nucleotides outside the gene matches: 2. Germline V gives CDR1 ENHRY, CDR2 SYGVKD. CDR3 amino acids: CAISESGTGVSPLHF. CDR3 DNA: TGTGCCATCAGTGAGTCGGGGACAGGGGTTTCACCCCTCCACTTT.

This chain uses TRBV9 with TRBJ1-1, with no clear D. The CDR3 has 12 amino acids. Trimming left V 4 bases short and J 7 bases short, with 11 bases between. Germline V CDR1 and CDR2: SGDLS, YYNGEE. For the CDR3, the DNA is TGTGCCAGCAGCCGATCGCGGGGTGAAGCTTTCTTT. Its translation is CASSRSRGEAFF. The whole variable domain, filled in from reference TRBV9 and TRBJ1-1, reads DSGVTQTPKHLITATGQRVTLRCSPRSGDLSVYWYQQSLDQGLQFLIQYYNGEERAKGNILERFSAQQFPDLHSELNLSSLELGDSALYFCASSRSRGEAFFGQGTRLTVV.

CDR3 sequence reads: CASSLALTAGEQYF. CDR3 sequence (DNA): TGTGCCAGCAGCTTAGCATTGACGGCGGGAGAGCAGTACTTC. The chain has TRBV7-9 and TRBJ2-7, with D possibly TRBD2 on 6 matching bases. The V end was cut by 0 bases, the J end by 7 bases, with 13 bases between. Germline V gene sequence: CDR1 SEHNR, CDR2 FQNEAQ (reference sequence). The CDR3 has 14 amino acids.

The CDR3 region is CASSLDRAADEQYF. CDR3 coding DNA: TGTGCCAGCAGCTTGGACAGGGCTGCCGACGAGCAGTACTTC. The V and J genes are TRBV5-4 and TRBJ2-7, with D possibly being TRBD1 (6 bases). Germline loops: CDR1 SGHNT, CDR2 YYREEE (reference sequence). V lost 0 bases and J lost 5, with 12 bases in between. The CDR3 has 14 residues.

The chain has TRBV2 and TRBJ1-5; no reliable D call. Trimming left V 8 bases short and J 1 base short, with 12 bases between. The germline V gene has CDR1 SNHLY and CDR2 FYNNEI. CDR3 length: 14 amino acids. Written as DNA, the CDR3 is TGTGCCAGCGAGGGCGTGAGGAGCAATCAGCCCCAGCATTTT. Protein sequence: CASEGVRSNQPQHF. Looking up the rest from reference TRBV2 and TRBJ1-5 gives the full variable domain: EPEVTQTPSHQVTQMGQEVILRCVPISNHLYFYWYRQILGQKVEFLVSFYNNEISEKSEIFDDQFSVERPDGSNFTLKIRSTKLEDSAMYFCASEGVRSNQPQHFGDGTRLSIL.

This chain links TRBV4-2 with TRBJ2-1; 10 positions match TRBD2. Germline loops: CDR1 LGHNA, CDR2 YNFKEQ. Losses at the gene ends were 4 bases for V and 6 bases for J; bases not matched to a gene: 9. The CDR3 has 16 amino acids. The CDR3 DNA reads TGTGCCAGCAGCCCCCCACAGCGGGGGGGCCTCAATGAGCAGTTCTTC. Its translation is CASSPPQRGGLNEQFF.

This clone was counted once. The V and J genes are TRBV7-9 and TRBJ2-7; the match to TRBD1 covers 8 bases. V shed 3 bases, J shed 8 bases, and the junction held 9 bases outside the gene matches. CDR3 length equals 14 residues. Germline loops: CDR1 SEHNR, CDR2 FQNEAQ (reference sequence). The CDR3, as DNA: TGTGCCAGCAGCTTGTCCGGGACAGGTGTTCAGCAGTACTTC. Encoded protein: CASSLSGTGVQQYF.

The chain couples TRBV6-5 to TRBJ1-1, with D possibly matching TRBD1 (6 bases). The CDR3 extends over 12 amino acids. Germline CDR1 reads MNHEY; CDR2 reads SVGAGI. Trimming cost V 6 bases and J 11 bases, with 16 bases left between them. DNA of the CDR3: TGTGCCAGCAGCCCCGGGAGGGGGATCGCTTTCTTT. This encodes CASSPGRGIAFF.

The chain has TRBV18 and TRBJ2-6; D might be TRBD1 (5 bases). The CDR3 is made up of 15 amino acids. V lost 6 bases, J lost 2 bases, and 11 bases lay in between. The germline V gene has CDR1 KGHSH and CDR2 LQKENI. Here the CDR3 reads CASSPGRAGANVLTF. The CDR3 DNA reads TGTGCCAGCTCCCCCGGCAGGGCTGGGGCCAACGTCCTGACTTTC.

The chain couples TRBV2 to TRBJ1-2, with 9 bases that match TRBD1. V was clipped by 6 bases and J by 7 bases; unmatched bases: 15. Germline V lookup: CDR1 SNHLY, CDR2 FYNNEI. This CDR3 comprises 16 residues. CDR3 sequence: CASRGGQGGGSGGYTF. The CDR3 DNA is TGTGCCAGCAGGGGGGGACAGGGAGGAGGCTCCGGTGGCTACACCTTC. Filled out from reference TRBV2 and TRBJ1-2, the complete variable domain reads EPEVTQTPSHQVTQMGQEVILRCVPISNHLYFYWYRQILGQKVEFLVSFYNNEISEKSEIFDDQFSVERPDGSNFTLKIRSTKLEDSAMYFCASRGGQGGGSGGYTFGSGTRLTVV.

CDR3 nucleotides: TGTGCCAGCAGTAATCCTCCCAATCAGCCCCAGCATTTT. Protein product: CASSNPPNQPQHF. V gene TRBV6-2 or TRBV6-3 combines with J gene TRBJ1-5; D unclear. CDR1 MNHEY and CDR2 SVGEGT come from the germline V gene. CDR3 length: 13 amino acids. V shed 5 bases and J shed 3 bases, with 8 bases lying between them.

The chain is built from TRBV11-2 and TRBJ1-4, with a possible D match to TRBD1 (6 bases). CDR3 length: 14 residues. Germline V lookup: CDR1 SGHAT, CDR2 FQNNGV. Trimming pared 8 bases from V and 3 bases from J, leaving 13 bases between. CDR3 sequence reads: CASGPGTPNEKLFF. CDR3 nucleotides: TGTGCCAGCGGACCCGGGACACCTAATGAAAAACTGTTTTTT.

This chain links TRBV4-3 with TRBJ1-6; possible D gene TRBD1, 6 bases. Per germline, CDR1 LGHNA and CDR2 YSLEER. The V gene lost 8 bases and the J gene lost 12 bases, with 23 bases spanning the gap. The CDR3 is 15 residues long. CDR3 residues: CASGRQANRAEPLHF. The CDR3, as DNA: TGCGCCAGCGGACGCCAAGCGAACAGGGCAGAACCCCTCCACTTT.

V is TRBV15 and J is TRBJ1-1; D uncertain. The CDR3 covers 14 residues. With 0 bases removed from V and 7 bases from J, the gap between germline ends came to 12 bases. Germline loops: CDR1 LNHNV, CDR2 YYDKDF (reference sequence). CDR3 in amino acids: CATSRDKAAVEAFF. CDR3 in DNA: TGTGCCACCAGCAGAGATAAGGCGGCTGTTGAAGCTTTCTTT.